These T cell receptor beta chains were read from a single sample in a study of cytomegalovirus exposure and HLA in healthy donors. Using immunoSEQ multiplex PCR, the repertoire was profiled, and TCRdb retains in-frame clones only, with some absent. The sample comprises roughly 100,000 clones, nearly 80% of which are singletons, and approximately 1.2% rests with the top ten. Sequencing used PBMCs. The receptors here all came from a man between 25 and 39 years old in good health and CMV-seronegative. The CDR3 runs from the conserved cysteine through the conserved F or W. D genes are given only for firm matches. Size tells how often a clone was seen (once, few, many) or the class of an expanded clone, and some rows leave it out.

CDR3 length,V gene,D gene,clone size,J gene,CDR3 protein,CDR3 DNA
13,TRBV7-7,TRBD1,NA,TRBJ1-5,CASSRDRDQPQHF,TGTGCTAGCAGCAGGGACAGGGATCAGCCCCAGCATTTT
13,TRBV10-3,NA,NA,TRBJ1-1,CASHRDLNTEAFF,TGTGCCAGTCACAGGGACCTGAACACTGAAGCTTTCTTT
14,TRBV28,NA,once,TRBJ2-7,CASSPTGSAYEQYF,TGTGCCAGCAGTCCGACGGGAAGTGCCTACGAGCAGTACTTC
11,TRBV5-4,NA,NA,TRBJ2-7,CASSSGYEQYF,TGTGCCAGCAGCAGCGGGTACGAGCAGTACTTC
15,TRBV6-1,NA,NA,TRBJ1-2,CASTQRSQAGGGYTF,TGTGCCAGCACCCAACGGAGTCAGGCAGGAGGCGGCTACACCTTC
15,TRBV7-2,NA,NA,TRBJ1-1,CASNPGGRTNTEAFF,TGTGCCAGCAACCCGGGGGGGCGAACCAACACTGAAGCTTTCTTT
14,TRBV5-4,TRBD1,NA,TRBJ1-2,CASSGDRANYGYTF,TGTGCCAGCAGCGGGGACAGGGCGAACTATGGCTACACCTTC
13,TRBV7-2,TRBD2,NA,TRBJ2-5,CASTSGPGETQYF,TGTGCCAGCACTAGCGGCCCGGGGGAGACCCAGTACTTC
15,TRBV4-1,TRBD2,NA,TRBJ2-7,CASSQVTSGTYEQYF,TGCGCCAGCAGCCAAGTAACTAGCGGGACTTACGAGCAGTACTTC
15,TRBV4-2,NA,NA,TRBJ2-7,CASSQERGSTYEQYF,TGTGCCAGCAGCCAAGAGCGGGGCTCGACCTACGAGCAGTACTTC
15,TRBV27,NA,NA,TRBJ1-5,CASSLTQYSNQPQHF,TGTGCCAGCAGTCTGACACAGTATAGCAATCAGCCCCAGCATTTT
14,TRBV6-5,TRBD2,NA,TRBJ2-5,CASRLGGAQETQYF,TGTGCCAGCAGACTCGGGGGGGCCCAAGAGACCCAGTACTTC
17,TRBV25-1,NA,NA,TRBJ2-5,CASSDLASGLNEETQYF,TGTGCCAGCAGTGATTTAGCTTCCGGACTAAACGAAGAGACCCAGTACTTC
13,TRBV5-1,TRBD1,NA,TRBJ1-2,CASSSGQIQGYTF,TGCGCCAGCAGCTCGGGACAGATTCAGGGCTACACCTTC
15,TRBV5-5,TRBD2,NA,TRBJ2-3,CASSISSGGADTQYF,TGTGCCAGCAGCATATCTAGCGGGGGAGCAGATACGCAGTATTTT
17,TRBV6-1,TRBD2,NA,TRBJ2-7,CASSEEFGGGPSEEQYF,TGTGCCAGCAGTGAAGAATTCGGGGGAGGGCCCTCGGAGGAGCAGTACTTC
13,TRBV27,NA,NA,TRBJ2-7,CASSLSASYSQYF,TGTGCCAGCAGTTTATCCGCTAGTTATAGTCAGTACTTC
16,TRBV6-5,NA,few,TRBJ1-2,CASSYHRVDSNYGYTF,TGTGCCAGCAGTTACCACAGGGTTGACTCCAACTATGGCTACACCTTC
14,TRBV11-3,TRBD1,NA,TRBJ2-1,CASSSPGQGIEQFF,TGTGCCAGCAGCTCTCCGGGACAGGGTATTGAGCAGTTCTTC
14,TRBV11-2,TRBD2,few,TRBJ2-1,CASSLEAGGSEQFF,TGTGCCAGCAGCTTAGAAGCGGGAGGGAGTGAGCAGTTCTTC
15,TRBV4-1,TRBD1,NA,TRBJ2-3,CASSQFQGDTDTQYF,TGCGCCAGCAGCCAATTTCAGGGGGACACAGATACGCAGTATTTT
15,TRBV7-6,NA,once,TRBJ1-5,CASSLDSYSNQPQHF,TGTGCCAGCAGCTTAGACAGCTATAGCAATCAGCCCCAGCATTTT
17,TRBV5-6,NA,NA,TRBJ2-2,CASSPTPTRLNTGELFF,TGTGCCAGCAGCCCCACACCGACTCGCTTAAACACCGGGGAGCTGTTTTTT
16,TRBV30,TRBD2,few,TRBJ2-2,CAWTQLSGMLTGELFF,TGTGCCTGGACCCAACTGAGCGGGATGCTCACCGGGGAGCTGTTTTTT
15,TRBV5-3,TRBD1,NA,TRBJ2-3,CARSAAGQGKDTQYF,TGTGCCAGAAGCGCGGCAGGACAGGGAAAGGATACGCAGTATTTT
16,TRBV6-5,NA,NA,TRBJ1-1,CASSYFAGRGNTEAFF,TGTGCCAGCAGTTACTTTGCTGGAAGAGGGAACACTGAAGCTTTCTTT
13,TRBV27,NA,NA,TRBJ2-2,CASSLPHTGELFF,TGTGCCAGCAGTCTACCCCACACCGGGGAGCTGTTTTTT
13,TRBV5-8,TRBD1,once,TRBJ2-1,CASSLLQGSEQFF,TGTGCCAGCAGCTTGTTACAGGGGTCTGAGCAGTTCTTC
12,TRBV7-2,NA,NA,TRBJ1-6,CATGYYNSPLHF,TGTGCCACAGGATATTATAATTCACCCCTCCACTTT
13,TRBV28,NA,NA,TRBJ2-7,CASSLSPEREQYF,TGTGCCAGCAGTTTGTCCCCGGAGCGAGAGCAGTACTTC
16,TRBV6-5,NA,few,TRBJ2-2,CASSYSFRVDTGELFF,TGTGCCAGCAGTTACTCGTTCAGGGTAGACACCGGGGAGCTGTTTTTT
14,TRBV10-3,NA,few,TRBJ2-1,CAISEEVSRNEQFF,TGTGCCATCAGTGAAGAGGTCTCTCGGAATGAGCAGTTCTTC
15,TRBV27,NA,few,TRBJ2-3,CASSSVALIFGTQYF,TGTGCCAGCAGTTCGGTAGCCTTAATCTTTGGTACGCAGTATTTT
13,TRBV27,NA,NA,TRBJ2-7,CASSLGGTYEQYF,TGTGCCAGCAGTTTGGGCGGGACCTACGAGCAGTACTTC
15,TRBV13,TRBD1,NA,TRBJ2-7,CASSFGQGRSYEQYF,TGTGCCAGCAGCTTCGGACAGGGGAGGTCCTACGAGCAGTACTTC
14,TRBV10-3,NA,few,TRBJ1-1,CAITAAGVNTEAFF,TGTGCCATCACCGCGGCAGGGGTGAACACTGAAGCTTTCTTT
13,TRBV5-1,NA,NA,TRBJ1-1,CASSMDSNTEAFF,TGCGCCAGCAGCATGGACTCGAACACTGAAGCTTTCTTT
14,TRBV18,NA,NA,TRBJ1-2,CASSPPGATYGYTF,TGTGCCAGCTCACCACCGGGGGCCACCTATGGCTACACCTTC
17,TRBV18,TRBD1,NA,TRBJ1-5,CASSPRDRGLSNQPQHF,TGTGCCAGCTCACCAAGGGACAGGGGGCTTAGCAATCAGCCCCAGCATTTT
15,TRBV7-6,NA,NA,TRBJ1-1,CASSPNAGWDTEAFF,TGTGCCAGCAGCCCTAATGCAGGGTGGGACACTGAAGCTTTCTTT
14,TRBV15,NA,NA,TRBJ2-7,CATSSPRVDGEQYF,TGTGCCACCAGCAGCCCCAGGGTGGACGGCGAGCAGTACTTC
18,TRBV2,TRBD1,few,TRBJ2-1,CASSERGQSPSSYNEQFF,TGTGCCAGCAGTGAAAGGGGACAGAGCCCCAGCTCCTACAATGAGCAGTTCTTC
14,TRBV6-5,NA,NA,TRBJ2-3,CASRTRTTRDTQYF,TGTGCCAGCAGGACGCGAACTACAAGAGATACGCAGTATTTT
15,TRBV4-1,NA,NA,TRBJ1-1,CASSPVVTGETEAFF,TGCGCCAGCAGCCCGGTGGTGACCGGGGAAACTGAAGCTTTCTTT
14,TRBV4-1,TRBD2,few,TRBJ2-7,CASSQDRTSIEQYF,TGCGCCAGCAGCCAAGATAGGACTAGCATTGAGCAGTACTTC
14,TRBV15,TRBD1,NA,TRBJ1-1,CATGTGIMNTEAFF,TGTGCCACCGGGACAGGAATAATGAACACTGAAGCTTTCTTT
16,TRBV6-6,NA,NA,TRBJ2-3,CASSGLSGLSTDTQYF,TGTGCCAGCAGTGGACTTAGCGGTTTAAGCACAGATACGCAGTATTTT
16,TRBV2,NA,NA,TRBJ1-1,CASNSGRWEGNTEAFF,TGTGCCAGCAACTCCGGACGGTGGGAGGGTAACACTGAAGCTTTCTTT